This T cell receptor beta chain was identified in a study of tumor and adjacent non-tumor tissue in lung cancer. Study at large: Stage I to III disease affected 10 men and roughly five women aged roughly 31 to 76. Broader study findings: Normal lung showed higher cumulative top 100 clone frequency than tumor.

TCRbeta libraries were built with three rounds of nested PCR, modified from ARM-PCR. TCRdb recomputed calls from the multiplex PCR reads with MiXCR, one row per CDR3 protein. The table lists more than 55,000 distinct CDR3 sequences, 61% of them singletons. The germline V gene encodes CDR1 MDHEN and CDR2 SYDVKM. The CDR3 length is 13 residues. RNA was extracted from bulk tissue without any cell sorting. The normal lung tissue was taken more than 3 cm from the tumor edge. Turning to this clonotype: Its target is not known. At one end, the junction sequence differs from germline, possibly due to a read error.

Source material: distant non-tumor lung tissue. The chain is built from TRBV28 and TRBJ1-5; TRBD1 is a possible D gene (5 bases). The clonotype comes from a man between 65 and 85 years old with non-small cell lung cancer. The CDR3 loop is CVSRRTSGGPQHF. As DNA, the CDR3 is TGTGTCAGCAGGAGGACAAGCGGGGGGCCCCAGCATTTT.